The next 25 T cell receptor beta chains were all read from a single sample in a study of Ad26.COV2.S vaccination and SARS-CoV-2 variants. Treatment reported: over 15 received Ad26.COV2.S at low or high dose, single or two shots; several received placebo; per-sample allocation not given. Samples were taken on day 63 after the first vaccine or placebo injection. Some clones are missing from TCRdb's copy, which holds only in-frame ones; the method was immunoSEQ multiplex PCR. The table records about 400,000 clones, around nine tenths of them present only once. The sample was peripheral blood, taken in a trial of Ad26.COV2.S vaccine versus placebo. The receptors stem from a person aged 18-65 years who received the Ad26.COV2.S COVID-19 vaccine or a placebo.

In regard to this clone: At the DNA level, this CDR3 is encoded by other sequences in the same sample as well. The V call is TRBV6-1, the J call TRBJ2-7; 10 positions match TRBD2. Germline V gives CDR1 MNHNS, CDR2 SASEGT. The V and J ends lost 3 bases and 6 bases, in that order; junction bases with no gene match: 5. The CDR3 contains 14 residues. The CDR3 loop is CASSELAGAGEQYF. The CDR3, as DNA: TGTGCCAGCAGTGAGCTAGCGGGAGCTGGCGAGCAGTACTTC.

This rearrangement joins TRBV9 to TRBJ1-1; no firm D call. Germline CDR1 is SGDLS and CDR2 is YYNGEE. Trimming removed 0 bases at V and 1 base at J, with 10 bases between. This CDR3 is built from 15 residues. The CDR3 here is CASSVGLGSNTEAFF. The CDR3 DNA is TGTGCCAGCAGCGTAGGTCTGGGATCGAACACTGAAGCTTTCTTT.

This chain connects TRBV29-1 to TRBJ2-3, with 12 bases aligning to TRBD1. Germline loops: CDR1 SQVTM, CDR2 ANQGSEA. After removal of 7 bases from V and 5 bases from J, the junction contained 13 bases not matched to a gene. The CDR3 sequence is 16 residues long. CDR3 sequence: CSASGTGGQTGDTQYF. The CDR3 DNA sequence: TGCAGCGCTTCCGGGACAGGGGGCCAGACGGGAGATACGCAGTATTTT.

The chain carries TRBV5-4 and TRBJ1-4; no definite D call. Between the trimmed V and J ends, which lost 0 bases and 4 bases, there was a span of 4 bases. The CDR3 contains 13 residues. CDR1 SGHNT and CDR2 YYREEE come from the germline V gene (reference sequence). The CDR3 nucleotides read TGTGCCAGCAGCTTGGCGGGTAATGAAAAACTGTTTTTT. This translates into CASSLAGNEKLFF.

V and J are TRBV7-9 and TRBJ2-1; tentatively, D is TRBD1 (6 bases). Germline lookup yields CDR1 SEHNR and CDR2 FQNEAQ (reference sequence). Trimming took 4 bases from V and 8 from J, leaving 15 bases between them. The CDR3 has 14 amino acids. The CDR3 loop is CASSSHTGLDEQFF. In DNA, the CDR3 is TGTGCCAGCAGCTCACATACAGGGCTTGATGAGCAGTTCTTC.

This clone occurred a few times. The genes are TRBV5-4 and TRBJ1-6; possibly TRBD1 for D (6 bases). There are 15 residues in the CDR3. V was cut by 0 bases and J by 7 bases, with 11 bases left in between. CDR1 SGHNT and CDR2 YYREEE come from the germline V gene (reference sequence). The CDR3 is CASSLAGGTNSPLHF. CDR3 DNA: TGTGCCAGCAGCTTGGCAGGAGGGACAAATTCACCCCTCCACTTT.

Ten or more counts support this clone. The V and J genes are TRBV4-1 and TRBJ2-6; no clear D gene. Trimming took 0 bases from V and 2 from J, leaving 8 bases between them. This CDR3 has 16 residues. In germline, CDR1 is MGHRA, CDR2 YSYEKL. CDR3 bases: TGCGCCAGCAGCCAAGATGGCGGAACTGGGGCCAACGTCCTGACTTTC. Encoded protein: CASSQDGGTGANVLTF.

The chain employs TRBV10-2 and TRBJ1-2; 7 nucleotides agree with TRBD1. With 8 bases clipped from V and 0 bases from J, the junction kept 3 bases outside the gene matches. The CDR3 contains 13 residues. CDR1 and CDR2 (germline): WSHSY, SAAADI. CDR3 sequence reads: CASFGQANYGYTF. CDR3 nucleotide sequence: TGCGCCAGCTTCGGACAGGCTAACTATGGCTACACCTTC.

The CDR3 nucleotides read TGTGCCAGCAGCTTAGGGACTAGCGGGGGATACAATGAGCAGTTCTTC. Amino acids: CASSLGTSGGYNEQFF. The chain uses TRBV5-4 and TRBJ2-1, with 14 bases that match TRBD2. Germline values: CDR1 SGHNT, CDR2 YYREEE (reference sequence). V lost 2 bases, J lost 4 bases, and 2 bases stayed unmatched. The CDR3 consists of 16 residues.

The chain has TRBV6-2 or TRBV6-3 and TRBJ2-7; 9 bases match TRBD2. The V gene's germline CDR1 is MNHEY and CDR2 SVGEGT. The CDR3 sequence is 16 residues long. Losses at the gene ends were 0 bases for V and 4 bases for J; bases not matched to a gene: 7. The CDR3 coding sequence is TGTGCCAGCAGTTACTCGATAGCGGGAGAGGTATACGAGCAGTACTTC. Encoded protein: CASSYSIAGEVYEQYF.

This clone was detected once. The chain joins TRBV9 to TRBJ2-1; TRBD2 matches 7 bases. The CDR3 length is 15 residues. With V trimmed by 4 bases and J by 4 bases, 8 bases remained unmatched. CDR1 is SGDLS, CDR2 YYNGEE, per germline. The CDR3 coding sequence is TGTGCCAGCAGCCTAAGCGGGGCCCCTTACAATGAGCAGTTCTTC. Its protein is CASSLSGAPYNEQFF.

This chain uses TRBV19 with TRBJ2-6; TRBD1 matches 11 bases. After removal of 3 bases from V and 3 bases from J, the junction contained 4 bases not matched to a gene. This CDR3 is built from 17 residues. Germline assignment: CDR1 LNHDA and CDR2 SQIVND (reference sequence). The CDR3 region is CASSMQDRGLGANVLTF. Written as DNA, the CDR3 is TGTGCCAGTAGTATGCAGGACAGGGGGCTTGGGGCCAACGTCCTGACTTTC.

The chain joins TRBV7-2 to TRBJ2-7; the match to TRBD2 covers 8 bases. The CDR3 is 15 amino acids. Trimming removed 0 bases from V and 6 bases from J; junction bases left unmatched: 7. Germline lookup yields CDR1 SGHTA and CDR2 FQGNSA. Written as DNA, the CDR3 is TGTGCCAGCAGCTTAGCCGGGGGGGGAAAGGGCGAGCAGTACTTC. It yields the protein CASSLAGGGKGEQYF.

The chain couples TRBV3-1 (or the pseudogene TRBV3-2) to TRBJ2-1; 11 bases fit TRBD1. CDR1 LGHDT and CDR2 YNNKEL come from the germline V gene (reference sequence). The CDR3 totals 16 residues. The junction had 8 bases not matched to a gene; V was cut back by 3 bases and J by 7 bases. As DNA, the CDR3 is TGTGCCAGCAGCCAGCCGGGACAGGGGGTATTAAATGAGCAGTTCTTC. Translation: CASSQPGQGVLNEQFF.

The CDR3 DNA reads TGCGCCAGCAGTCCCCGGGGGGTGCTGTCCTACGAGCAGTACTTC. This codes for CASSPRGVLSYEQYF. This chain joins TRBV23-1 and TRBJ2-7; 7 bases agree with TRBD2. TRBV23-1 is an ORF, with its function uncertain. V lost 4 bases and J lost 1; bases outside the gene matches: 7. The CDR3 totals 15 residues.

The chain has TRBV19 and TRBJ2-1; 7 positions agree with TRBD2. V lost 5 bases to trimming and J lost 8 bases; unmatched junction nucleotides: 18. Germline V gene data show CDR1 as LNHDA and CDR2 as SQIVND (reference sequence). This CDR3 comprises 17 residues. The CDR3 sequence: CASSPSVGRPRDDEQFF. DNA for the CDR3: TGTGCCAGTAGTCCGTCTGTCGGGAGGCCCCGGGACGATGAGCAGTTCTTC.

This sequence joins TRBV7-9 and TRBJ2-6; D unresolved. The CDR3 loop spans 14 amino acids. V was clipped by 8 bases and J by 1 base, with 9 bases between them. CDR1 and CDR2 from the germline V gene are SEHNR and FQNEAQ (reference sequence). DNA for the CDR3: TGTGCCAGCGGAGCTCAGTCTGGGGCCAACGTCCTGACTTTC. Its protein product is CASGAQSGANVLTF.

J is TRBJ2-5 and V is TRBV14, with D perhaps TRBD2 (5 bases). The CDR3 has 13 residues. V gave up 1 base and J gave up 5 bases, with 8 bases separating them. Germline V lookup: CDR1 SGHDN, CDR2 FVKESK. The CDR3 DNA follows: TGTGCCAGCAGCCAAGGAGGGCCGGAGACCCAGTACTTC. This gives the protein CASSQGGPETQYF.

The V call is TRBV27, the J call TRBJ1-6; TRBD1 matches at 7 bases. The V gene's germline CDR1 is MNHEY and CDR2 SMNVEV (reference sequence). With 6 bases clipped from V and 7 bases from J, the junction kept 12 bases outside the gene matches. This CDR3 has 16 amino acids. The CDR3 nucleotides read TGTGCCAGCAGGTCTTTTCTGGGACAGCGGAATTCACCCCTCCACTTT. This encodes CASRSFLGQRNSPLHF.

The CDR3 loop is CASRSGTSGRALQYF. CDR3 nucleotides: TGTGCCAGCAGATCCGGGACTAGCGGGAGGGCCCTGCAGTACTTC. The chain recombines TRBV27 with TRBJ2-7; 16 nucleotides align to TRBD2. The CDR3 runs 15 residues. Germline trimming cut 6 bases from V and 9 bases from J; bases unmatched to any gene: 8. Germline CDR1 is MNHEY and CDR2 is SMNVEV (reference sequence).

The CDR3 sequence: CASSLASGGRGDTQYF. The CDR3 region has the DNA TGTGCCAGTAGCCTGGCTTCGGGCGGGAGGGGGGATACGCAGTATTTT. V is TRBV19 and J is TRBJ2-3; 9 bases fit TRBD2. From germline, CDR1 is LNHDA and CDR2 SQIVND (reference sequence). There are 16 residues in the CDR3. V was pared by 6 bases and J by 6 bases, with 13 bases of the junction left unmatched. Supplemented by reference TRBV19 and TRBJ2-3, the full variable domain reads DGGITQSPKYLFRKEGQNVTLSCEQNLNHDAMYWYRQDPGQGLRLIYYSQIVNDFQKGDIAEGYSVSREKKESFPLTVTSAQKNPTAFYLCASSLASGGRGDTQYFGPGTRLTVL.

V gene TRBV19 combines with J gene TRBJ1-5, with D unclear. This CDR3 is 12 amino acids long. Germline values: CDR1 LNHDA, CDR2 SQIVND (reference sequence). V gave up 6 bases and J gave up 7 bases, with 10 bases separating them. CDR3 coding DNA: TGTGCCAGTAGGTCCCCGGGACAGCCCCAGCATTTT. Protein sequence: CASRSPGQPQHF.

The chain couples TRBV12-3 or TRBV12-4 to TRBJ2-7, with D perhaps TRBD1 (6 bases). V was cut by 2 bases and J by 4 bases, with 9 bases left in between. CDR3 size: 13 residues. The CDR3: CASSLRQGYEQYF. The DNA for the CDR3 is TGTGCCAGCAGTTTAAGGCAGGGGTACGAGCAGTACTTC.

In this sample, this clone turned up once. The chain combines TRBV6-5 with TRBJ2-7, with 8 bases fitting TRBD1. CDR1 is MNHEY and CDR2 is SVGAGI in the germline V gene. J lost 0 bases, V lost 3 bases, and 4 bases had no gene match. This CDR3 has 15 residues. The CDR3 is CASSYGQGSSYEQYF. Here the CDR3 DNA reads TGTGCCAGCAGTTATGGACAGGGCAGCTCCTACGAGCAGTACTTC.

The CDR3 loop is CASSKRTGFVTEAFF. The DNA for the CDR3 is TGTGCCAGTAGTAAGCGCACAGGGTTCGTCACTGAAGCTTTCTTT. The J gene is TRBJ1-1, the V gene TRBV19, with D maybe TRBD1 (6 bases). The CDR3 length is 15 residues. Germline V gene sequence: CDR1 LNHDA, CDR2 SQIVND (reference sequence). Trimming pared 4 bases from V and 4 bases from J, leaving 16 bases between. Full variable domain (rest looked up from reference TRBV19 and TRBJ1-1): DGGITQSPKYLFRKEGQNVTLSCEQNLNHDAMYWYRQDPGQGLRLIYYSQIVNDFQKGDIAEGYSVSREKKESFPLTVTSAQKNPTAFYLCASSKRTGFVTEAFFGQGTRLTVV.